Given below is one T cell receptor (beta chain) in context. Its antigen is undetermined. Other DNA sequences in the sample encode the same CDR3. This sample is part of a study of shared clonotypes between healthy human individuals. Some clones are missing from TCRdb's copy, which holds only in-frame ones; the method was immunoSEQ multiplex PCR. In the table there are some 2 million clones, 90% to 95% of which are singletons. The CDR3 contains 11 residues. In germline, CDR1 is MNHEY, CDR2 SVGAGI. Trimming took 5 bases from V and 7 from J, leaving 8 bases between them. Study-wide results and caveats: Incomplete sequencing of sorted subsets was indicated by rarefaction despite large depth.

This receptor was obtained from a man aged 18-30 years in good health. The J gene is TRBJ1-1, the V gene TRBV6-5; TRBD1 might be the D (6 bases). The sample comprised naive CD4+ T cells sorted from blood. Subset: CD45RA+ positively selected. The CDR3 loop is CASSQGIEAFF. The CDR3 DNA follows: TGTGCCAGCAGTCAGGGGATTGAAGCTTTCTTT.